One and the same sample provided the 24 T cell receptor beta chains below, sequenced in a study of shared clonotypes between healthy human individuals. The protocol was immunoSEQ multiplex PCR, while the TCRdb copy is restricted to in-frame clones and leaves out a portion. This table holds about 2 million clones, 90% to 95% found once. Sequences were obtained from naive CD4+ T cells sorted from blood. Documented subset: CD45RA+ positively selected. The receptors shown here come from a man aged 18 to 35 in good health.

This chain uses TRBV28 with TRBJ2-7, with D possibly matching TRBD2 (7 bases). The CDR3 covers 13 residues. Trimming stripped 6 bases from V and 6 bases from J, with 15 bases between. CDR1 and CDR2 from the germline V gene are MDHEN and SYDVKM. CDR3: CASRPGGQSEQYF. CDR3 bases: TGTGCCAGCAGACCCGGGGGGCAGAGCGAGCAGTACTTC.

As for this clone: This may stem from a read error, because a much larger clone lies one nucleotide away. This chain joins TRBV5-1 and TRBJ1-6, with 10 bases lining up with TRBD1. The germline CDR1 and CDR2 sequences are SGHRS and YFSETQ. This CDR3 region has 15 residues. Germline trimming cut 3 bases from V and 11 bases from J; bases unmatched to any gene: 8. In DNA form, the CDR3 reads TGCGCCAGCAGCTGGACCGGGACAGGGGAGCCACCCCTCCACTTT. Its protein is CASSWTGTGEPPLHF.

On this clone: The sample contains more than one DNA sequence encoding this CDR3. The rearrangement links TRBV4-1 to TRBJ2-7; 7 nucleotides agree with TRBD1. The V gene's germline CDR1 is MGHRA and CDR2 YSYEKL. J was trimmed by 1 base and V by 5 bases; bases with no gene match: 2. The length of the CDR3 is 13 residues. This CDR3 reads CASSRQGSYEQYF. CDR3 DNA sequence: TGCGCCAGCAGCAGACAGGGTTCCTACGAGCAGTACTTC.

This chain joins TRBV18 and TRBJ1-2, with D tentatively TRBD1 (6 bases). Germline loops: CDR1 KGHSH, CDR2 LQKENI. V was trimmed by 3 bases and J by 2 bases, leaving 10 bases between them. CDR3 length: 14 amino acids. CDR3 sequence reads: CASSPPGHNYGYTF. The CDR3 DNA reads TGTGCCAGCTCACCTCCGGGACACAACTATGGCTACACCTTC.

The chain recombines TRBV5-1 with TRBJ2-5; a possible D gene is TRBD2 (5 bases). This CDR3 has 17 amino acids. V lost 4 bases to trimming and J lost 5 bases, with 24 bases between them. Germline lookup yields CDR1 SGHRS and CDR2 YFSETQ. The CDR3 sequence: CASSRVGSESPLETQYF. CDR3 in DNA: TGCGCCAGCAGCAGGGTGGGTAGCGAGAGCCCTCTGGAGACCCAGTACTTC. Looking up the rest from reference TRBV5-1 and TRBJ2-5 gives the full variable domain: KAGVTQTPRYLIKTRGQQVTLSCSPISGHRSVSWYQQTPGQGLQFLFEYFSETQRNKGNFPGRFSGRQFSNSRSEMNVSTLELGDSALYLCASSRVGSESPLETQYFGPGTRLLVL.

The genes are TRBV28 and TRBJ1-4; D remains ambiguous. The ends were cut back, 7 bases at V and 8 bases at J, with 20 bases in the middle. This CDR3 region has 15 residues. Germline lookup yields CDR1 MDHEN and CDR2 SYDVKM. CDR3: CASTSRGALEEKLFF. In nucleotides, the CDR3 is TGTGCCAGCACCTCCCGAGGTGCGCTAGAAGAAAAACTGTTTTTT. The whole variable domain, filled in from reference TRBV28 and TRBJ1-4, reads DVKVTQSSRYLVKRTGEKVFLECVQDMDHENMFWYRQDPGLGLRLIYFSYDVKMKEKGDIPEGYSVSREKKERFSLILESASTNQTSMYLCASTSRGALEEKLFFGSGTQLSVL.

This chain connects TRBV4-3 to TRBJ1-6; 8 positions agree with TRBD1. Unmatched junction bases numbered 12, after V lost 4 bases and J lost 10 bases. The CDR3 consists of 16 residues. Germline loops: CDR1 LGHNA, CDR2 YSLEER. In DNA form, the CDR3 reads TGCGCCAGCAGCCGCCAATGGACAGGGATTCGCTCACCCCTCCACTTT. Amino acids: CASSRQWTGIRSPLHF.

V is TRBV21-1 and J is TRBJ1-2. TRBV21-1 is given as a pseudogene. The CDR3 is 17 amino acids. This chain's CDR3 is CASIPKVLDWTRPPLVF. CDR3 DNA: TGTGCCAGCATACCAAAAGTCCTCGACTGGACCCGGCCCCCGCTGGTCTTC.

The chain couples TRBV6-1 to TRBJ1-1; D gene ambiguous. Trimming removed 7 bases at V and 6 bases at J, with 9 bases between. This CDR3 contains 11 residues. CDR1 MNHNS and CDR2 SASEGT come from the germline V gene. The CDR3 sequence: CASMLEAEAFF. CDR3 in DNA: TGTGCCAGCATGTTAGAGGCTGAAGCTTTCTTT.

V usage is TRBV5-1 and J usage is TRBJ1-1; a weak D match, TRBD1 (6 bases). The CDR3 is 14 residues long. Germline V gene sequence: CDR1 SGHRS, CDR2 YFSETQ. Trimming pared 2 bases from V and 3 bases from J, leaving 11 bases between. The CDR3 sequence: CASSLKGEDTEAFF. CDR3 DNA: TGCGCCAGCAGCTTAAAGGGGGAGGACACTGAAGCTTTCTTT.

The chain links TRBV5-6 to TRBJ2-2; 7 nucleotides match TRBD2. Trimming removed 3 bases from V and 4 bases from J; junction bases left unmatched: 9. The CDR3 is 16 residues long. The germline gives CDR1 SGHDT, CDR2 YYEEEE. The CDR3 DNA reads as TGTGCCAGCAGCTCGTTAACTAGCGATGGCACCGGGGAGCTGTTTTTT. Translated: CASSSLTSDGTGELFF.

The rearrangement links TRBV10-3 to TRBJ2-1; 9 bases are a match to TRBD2. V was pared by 5 bases and J by 8 bases, with 7 bases of the junction left unmatched. Germline V gene data show CDR1 as ENHRY and CDR2 as SYGVKD. CDR3 length: 14 amino acids. The CDR3 coding sequence is TGTGCCATCAGTCCTAGCGGGACCGGGGATGAGCAGTTCTTC. This translates into CAISPSGTGDEQFF.

This clone was seen only once. The chain combines TRBV4-1 with TRBJ1-2; the D gene is possibly TRBD1 (6 bases). Trimming stripped 1 base from V and 4 bases from J, with 10 bases between. The CDR3 consists of 14 residues. CDR1 and CDR2 (germline): MGHRA, YSYEKL. The CDR3 nucleotides read TGCGCCAGCAGCCAAGGACAGGAACCCTATGGCTACACCTTC. Protein: CASSQGQEPYGYTF.

V and J are TRBV7-8 and TRBJ2-7, with TRBD2 matching over 12 bases. In germline, CDR1 is SGHVS, CDR2 FQNEAQ. V was pared by 5 bases and J by 5 bases, with 10 bases of the junction left unmatched. The CDR3 is 16 amino acids. This chain's CDR3 is CASSPSRTSGDHEQYF. The CDR3 bases are TGTGCCAGCAGCCCTAGCCGGACTAGCGGGGATCACGAGCAGTACTTC.

The table lists this clone with many counts. The junction shows a germline mismatch at one end, possibly a read error. This chain uses TRBV28 with TRBJ2-7; a possible D gene is TRBD2 (6 bases). CDR1 is MDHEN, CDR2 SYDVKM, per germline. The CDR3 sequence is 11 residues long. CDR3 residues: CASRGLPPQHF. CDR3 nucleotides: TGTGCCAGCAGGGGACTTCCTCCACAACACTTC.

The J gene is TRBJ2-1, the V gene TRBV5-1, with D possibly TRBD2 on 6 matching bases. The ends were cut back, 4 bases at V and 5 bases at J, with 13 bases in the middle. The CDR3 extends over 14 amino acids. CDR1 and CDR2 (germline): SGHRS, YFSETQ. CDR3 bases: TGCGCCAGCAGCCCCGGGACTTTTGACAATGAGCAGTTCTTC. Translated, it gives CASSPGTFDNEQFF.

This chain links TRBV2 with TRBJ2-5, with no clear D. This CDR3 spans 13 amino acids. Germline V gene lookup returns CDR1 SNHLY and CDR2 FYNNEI. The V gene lost 5 bases and the J gene lost 2 bases, with 9 bases spanning the gap. DNA of the CDR3: TGTGCCAGCAGTATGAATCCGCAAGAGACCCAGTACTTC. Translation gives CASSMNPQETQYF.

J is TRBJ2-1 and V is TRBV9; 10 nucleotides agree with TRBD2. CDR1 and CDR2 (germline): SGDLS, YYNGEE. The V segment lost 3 bases and the J segment 6 bases; nucleotides outside the gene matches: 6. This CDR3 is built from 15 residues. The CDR3, as DNA: TGTGCCAGCAGCGAGGCTAGCGGGAGAGCCAATGAGCAGTTCTTC. Translated, it gives CASSEASGRANEQFF.

The table lists this clone with a count of one. The gene calls are TRBV18 and TRBJ1-5; TRBD1 matches at 7 bases. The CDR3 is 16 residues long. Trimming at V came to 0 bases and at J to 0 bases, leaving 2 bases not matched to a gene. Per germline, CDR1 KGHSH and CDR2 LQKENI. The CDR3 spells CASSPPGTDSNQPQHF. The CDR3 nucleotides read TGTGCCAGCTCACCACCCGGGACAGATAGCAATCAGCCCCAGCATTTT.

The rearrangement joins TRBV30 to TRBJ1-1; tentatively, D is TRBD1 (6 bases). Trimming took off 0 bases at V and 0 bases at J, with 11 bases between the two ends. Per germline, CDR1 GTSNPN and CDR2 SVGIG (reference sequence). The CDR3 consists of 15 residues. The CDR3 here is CAWSVAGVLNTEAFF. DNA of the CDR3: TGTGCCTGGAGTGTCGCAGGGGTTTTGAACACTGAAGCTTTCTTT.

The chain carries TRBV10-3 and TRBJ2-7; 9 bases map to TRBD2. Germline-derived CDR1 and CDR2 are ENHRY and SYGVKD. The CDR3 consists of 15 residues. Trimming cost V 6 bases and J 5 bases; bases outside gene matches: 11. The CDR3 sequence: CAIRAASGTDNEQYF. The CDR3 bases are TGTGCCATCAGGGCCGCTAGCGGGACAGACAACGAGCAGTACTTC.

For this clone: The sample carries other DNA sequences with the same CDR3. The chain carries TRBV5-4 and TRBJ1-1, with D hard to call. The ends were cut back, 0 bases at V and 1 base at J, with 7 bases in the middle. The CDR3 length is 14 residues. CDR1 and CDR2 from the germline V gene are SGHNT and YYREEE (reference sequence). In DNA, the CDR3 is TGTGCCAGCAGCTTGGGAGGCACGAACACTGAAGCTTTCTTT. Translation gives CASSLGGTNTEAFF.

The chain joins TRBV21-1 to TRBJ1-5. TRBV21-1 is a listed pseudogene. This CDR3 comprises 14 residues. The CDR3 reads CASTYPRSNQPQHF. For the CDR3, the DNA is TGTGCCAGCACCTATCCGAGAAGCAATCAGCCCCAGCATTTT.

The genes are TRBV18 and TRBJ1-3, with unresolved D. V was cut by 1 base and J by 2 bases, with 3 bases left in between. CDR1 is KGHSH and CDR2 is LQKENI in the germline V gene. The CDR3 is 13 amino acids. CDR3 in DNA: TGTGCCAGCTCACCACAAACTGGAAACACCATATATTTT. It yields the protein CASSPQTGNTIYF.